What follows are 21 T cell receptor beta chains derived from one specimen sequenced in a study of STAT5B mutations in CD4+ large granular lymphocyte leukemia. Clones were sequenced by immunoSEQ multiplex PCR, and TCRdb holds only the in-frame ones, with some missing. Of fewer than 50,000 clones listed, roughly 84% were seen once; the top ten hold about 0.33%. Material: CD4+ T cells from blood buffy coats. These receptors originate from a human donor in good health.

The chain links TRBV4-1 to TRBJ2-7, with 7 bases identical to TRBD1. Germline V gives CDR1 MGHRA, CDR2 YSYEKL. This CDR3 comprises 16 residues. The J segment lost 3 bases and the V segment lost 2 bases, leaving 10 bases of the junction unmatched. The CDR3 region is CASSQFGGQLFYEQYF. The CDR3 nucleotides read TGCGCCAGCAGCCAATTTGGGGGACAGTTGTTCTACGAGCAGTACTTC.

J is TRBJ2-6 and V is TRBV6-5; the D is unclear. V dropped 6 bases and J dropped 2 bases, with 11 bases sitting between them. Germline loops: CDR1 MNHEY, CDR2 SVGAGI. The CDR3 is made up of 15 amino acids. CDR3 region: CASSQAATGANVLTF. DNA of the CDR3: TGTGCCAGCAGCCAGGCCGCGACTGGGGCCAACGTCCTGACTTTC.

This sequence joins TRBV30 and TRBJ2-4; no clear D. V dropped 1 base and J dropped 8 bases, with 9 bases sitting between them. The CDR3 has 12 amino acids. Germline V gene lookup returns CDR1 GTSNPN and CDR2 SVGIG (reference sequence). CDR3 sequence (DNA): TGTGCCTGGAGTGAGGATAGGGACATTCAGTACTTC. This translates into CAWSEDRDIQYF.

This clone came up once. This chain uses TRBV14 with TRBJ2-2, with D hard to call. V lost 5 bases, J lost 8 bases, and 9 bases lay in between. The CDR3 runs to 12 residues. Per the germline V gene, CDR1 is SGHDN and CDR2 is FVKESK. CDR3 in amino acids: CASSSSAGELFF. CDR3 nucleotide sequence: TGTGCCAGCAGCTCGTCCGCGGGGGAGCTGTTTTTT.

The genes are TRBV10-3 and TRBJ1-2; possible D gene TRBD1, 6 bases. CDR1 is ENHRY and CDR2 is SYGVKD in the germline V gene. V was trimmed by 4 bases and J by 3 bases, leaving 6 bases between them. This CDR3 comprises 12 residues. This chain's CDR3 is CAISGTDYGYTF. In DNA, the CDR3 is TGTGCCATCAGTGGGACAGACTATGGCTACACCTTC.

The CDR3 sequence: CASSLGGFNQPQHF. For the CDR3, the DNA is TGTGCCAGCAGTTTAGGGGGTTTCAATCAGCCCCAGCATTTT. The rearrangement links TRBV28 to TRBJ1-5; TRBD1 is a possible D gene (5 bases). The CDR3 totals 14 residues. CDR1 is MDHEN and CDR2 is SYDVKM in the germline V gene. V was clipped by 2 bases and J by 3 bases, with 8 bases between them.

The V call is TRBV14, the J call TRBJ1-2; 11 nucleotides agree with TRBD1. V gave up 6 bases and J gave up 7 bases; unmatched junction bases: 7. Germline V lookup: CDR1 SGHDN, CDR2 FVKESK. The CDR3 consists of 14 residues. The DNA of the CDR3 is TGTGCCAGCAGTCATTCCGGACAGGGGGCTGGCTACACCTTC. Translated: CASSHSGQGAGYTF.

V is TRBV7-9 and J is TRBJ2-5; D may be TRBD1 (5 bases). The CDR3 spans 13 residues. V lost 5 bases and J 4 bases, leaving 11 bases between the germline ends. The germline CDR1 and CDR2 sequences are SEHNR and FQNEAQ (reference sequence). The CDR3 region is CASSPRAGETQYF. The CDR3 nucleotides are TGTGCCAGCAGCCCCAGGGCTGGAGAGACCCAGTACTTC.

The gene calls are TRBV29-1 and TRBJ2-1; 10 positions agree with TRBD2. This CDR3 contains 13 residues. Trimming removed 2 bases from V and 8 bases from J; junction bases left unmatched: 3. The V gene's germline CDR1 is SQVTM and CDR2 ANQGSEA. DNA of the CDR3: TGCAGCGTTGAACCTAGCGGGGGACATGAGCAGTTCTTC. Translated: CSVEPSGGHEQFF.

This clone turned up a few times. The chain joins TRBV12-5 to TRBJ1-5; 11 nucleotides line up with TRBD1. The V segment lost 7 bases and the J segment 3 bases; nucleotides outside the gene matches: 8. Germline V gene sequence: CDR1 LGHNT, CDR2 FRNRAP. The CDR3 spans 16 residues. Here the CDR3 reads CASALGTGGPNQPQHF. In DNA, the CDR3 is TGTGCTAGTGCCCTTGGGACAGGGGGTCCCAATCAGCCCCAGCATTTT.

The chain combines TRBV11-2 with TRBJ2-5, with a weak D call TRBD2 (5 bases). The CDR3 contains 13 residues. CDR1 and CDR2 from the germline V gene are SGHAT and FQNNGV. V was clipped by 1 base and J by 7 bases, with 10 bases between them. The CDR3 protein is CASSLVEEVTQYF. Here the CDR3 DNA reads TGTGCCAGCAGCTTAGTCGAGGAGGTGACCCAGTACTTC. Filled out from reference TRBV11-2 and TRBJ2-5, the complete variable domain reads EAGVAQSPRYKIIEKRQSVAFWCNPISGHATLYWYQQILGQGPKLLIQFQNNGVVDDSQLPKDRFSAERLKGVDSTLKIQPAKLEDSAVYLCASSLVEEVTQYFGPGTRLLVL.

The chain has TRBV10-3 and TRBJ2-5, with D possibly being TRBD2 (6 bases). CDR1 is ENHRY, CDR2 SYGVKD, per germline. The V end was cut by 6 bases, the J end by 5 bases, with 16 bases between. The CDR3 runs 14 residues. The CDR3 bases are TGTGCCATCAGGGAGGGTGGGGGTAAGGAGACCCAGTACTTC. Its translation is CAIREGGGKETQYF.

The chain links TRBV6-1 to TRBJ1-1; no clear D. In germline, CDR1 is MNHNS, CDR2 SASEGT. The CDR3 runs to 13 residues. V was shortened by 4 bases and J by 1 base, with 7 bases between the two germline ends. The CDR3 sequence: CASSVQQNTEAFF. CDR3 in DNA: TGTGCCAGCAGTGTACAGCAGAACACTGAAGCTTTCTTT.

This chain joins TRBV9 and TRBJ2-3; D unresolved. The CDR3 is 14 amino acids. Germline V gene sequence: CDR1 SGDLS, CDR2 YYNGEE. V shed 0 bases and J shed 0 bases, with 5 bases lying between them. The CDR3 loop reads CASSVATSTDTQYF. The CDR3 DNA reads TGTGCCAGCAGCGTAGCGACGAGCACAGATACGCAGTATTTT.

CDR3 nucleotide sequence: TGTGCCAGCAGGAGAATGGGAGAGAACACTGAAGCTTTCTTT. It translates to CASRRMGENTEAFF. The chain joins TRBV28 to TRBJ1-1; unclear D gene. Germline V gene data show CDR1 as MDHEN and CDR2 as SYDVKM. The CDR3 extends over 14 amino acids. V dropped 6 bases and J dropped 1 base, with 12 bases sitting between them.

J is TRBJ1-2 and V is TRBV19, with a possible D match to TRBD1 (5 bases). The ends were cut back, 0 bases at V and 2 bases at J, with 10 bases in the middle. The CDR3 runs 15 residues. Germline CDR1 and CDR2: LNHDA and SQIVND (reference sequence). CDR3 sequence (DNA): TGTGCCAGTAGTATAGATAGGGCAGGGAACTATGGCTACACCTTC. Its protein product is CASSIDRAGNYGYTF.

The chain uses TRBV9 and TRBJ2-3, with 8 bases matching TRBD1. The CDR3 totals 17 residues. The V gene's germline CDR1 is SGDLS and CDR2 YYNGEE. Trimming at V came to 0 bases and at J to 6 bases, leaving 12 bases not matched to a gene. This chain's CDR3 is CASSVESGLTGADTQYF. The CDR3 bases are TGTGCCAGCAGCGTAGAATCTGGGCTGACAGGGGCCGATACGCAGTATTTT.

CDR3 DNA sequence: TGTGCCAGCAGCACGAACACCGGGGAGCTGTTTTTT. The encoded protein is CASSTNTGELFF. This chain links TRBV11-3 with TRBJ2-2; D gene ambiguous. The CDR3 extends over 12 amino acids. V lost 5 bases to trimming and J lost 0 bases, with 1 base between them. The germline V gene has CDR1 SGHNT and CDR2 YENEEA. Drawing the rest from reference TRBV11-3 and TRBJ2-2, the complete variable domain is EAGVVQSPRYKIIEKKQPVAFWCNPISGHNTLYWYLQNLGQGPELLIRYENEEAVDDSQLPKDRFSAERLKGVDSTLKIQPAELGDSAVYLCASSTNTGELFFGEGSRLTVL.

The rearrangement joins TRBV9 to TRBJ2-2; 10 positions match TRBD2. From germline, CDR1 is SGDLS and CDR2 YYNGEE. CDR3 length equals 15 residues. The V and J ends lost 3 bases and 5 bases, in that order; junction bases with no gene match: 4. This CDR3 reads CASSAVSGRTGELFF. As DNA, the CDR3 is TGTGCCAGCAGCGCGGTTAGCGGGAGGACCGGGGAGCTGTTTTTT.

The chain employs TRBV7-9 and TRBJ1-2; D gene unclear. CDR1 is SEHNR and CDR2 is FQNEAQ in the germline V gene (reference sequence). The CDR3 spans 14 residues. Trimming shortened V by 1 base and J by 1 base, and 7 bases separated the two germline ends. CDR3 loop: CASSLEVGNYGYTF. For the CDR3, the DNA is TGTGCCAGCAGCTTAGAAGTGGGTAACTATGGCTACACCTTC.

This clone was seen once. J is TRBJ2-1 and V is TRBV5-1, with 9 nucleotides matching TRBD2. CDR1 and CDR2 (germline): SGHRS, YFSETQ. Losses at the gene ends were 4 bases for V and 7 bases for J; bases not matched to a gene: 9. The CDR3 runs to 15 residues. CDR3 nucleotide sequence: TGCGCCAGCAGCCCCCCGGCGGGAGGGAGGAATGAGCAGTTCTTC. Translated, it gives CASSPPAGGRNEQFF.